The T cell receptor (beta chain) under discussion was sequenced for a study of cytomegalovirus exposure and HLA in healthy donors. As for the study in general: In an earlier analysis, 90 million to 130 million unique TCR beta sequences were found from about 190 million T cells.

CDR3 length: 15 residues. Germline assignment: CDR1 SEHNR and CDR2 FQNEAQ (reference sequence). After removal of 3 bases from V and 2 bases from J, the junction contained 6 bases not matched to a gene. Donors likely had unrecorded immune exposures despite being nominally healthy when sampled. This clone is a singleton in its sample. Its matching antigen is unknown. PCR involved 60 Vbeta and 13 Jbeta primers. Method: immunoSEQ multiplex PCR; TCRdb's copy keeps in-frame clones and lacks some. The table shows 100,000 to 150,000 clones, with 75% to 90% occurring only once. Study-level points and caveats: Within a later analysis, the majority of CMV-associated TCR beta chains appeared HLA-restricted.

The sequence was collected from a man aged 25-45 years in good health and CMV-seronegative. Sequencing input: PBMCs. The chain couples TRBV7-9 to TRBJ1-2; 7 nucleotides match TRBD1. CDR3 bases: TGTGCCAGCAGCTTTTTCAGGGGGGAGAACTATGGCTACACCTTC. Translated: CASSFFRGENYGYTF. The entire variable domain, with the rest obtained from reference TRBV7-9 and TRBJ1-2, is as follows: DTGVSQNPRHKITKRGQNVTFRCDPISEHNRLYWYRQTLGQGPEFLTYFQNEAQLEKSRLLSDRFSAERPKGSFSTLEIQRTEQGDSAMYLCASSFFRGENYGYTFGSGTRLTVV.